This record looks at one TCR beta chain sequence and its context. Whether given at about 4 or about 12 weeks, second doses were pooled. This entry comes from a study of T cell responses to AZD1222 COVID-19 vaccine. Assay used: immunoSEQ multiplex PCR; TCRdb lists only in-frame clones, some missing. The sample includes approximately 200,000 clones, approximately 91% of them seen just once. Germline lookup yields CDR1 SGHRS and CDR2 YFSETQ. CDR3 size: 16 residues. V gave up 6 bases and J gave up 7 bases, with 26 bases separating them. The clonotype comes from an adult who received the AZD1222 COVID-19 vaccine. The chain is built from TRBV5-1 and TRBJ2-7; tentatively, D is TRBD2 (6 bases). The sequencing here drew on peripheral blood, taken 28 days after the second AZD1222 dose. CDR3 sequence (DNA): TGCGCCAGCACTCCCCTAGGAGGGAGCACTTCGGGAGAGCAGTACTTC. It translates to CASTPLGGSTSGEQYF.